One sample yielded the 19 T cell receptor beta chains listed below, sequenced in a study of control samples from healthy donors and cancer patients. Method: immunoSEQ multiplex PCR; TCRdb's copy keeps in-frame clones and lacks some. Of some 130,000 clones listed, around 90% were seen once; the top ten hold 2.5%. The sample comprised blood. Source of these receptors: a man aged 35 to 55 in good health.

The V gene is TRBV6-5, the J gene TRBJ2-5; 8 bases are shared with TRBD2. Germline CDR1 reads MNHEY; CDR2 reads SVGAGI. V lost 5 bases, J lost 6 bases, and 11 bases stayed unmatched. This CDR3 is 15 amino acids long. In nucleotides, the CDR3 is TGTGCCAGCAGTACCGGCGGGACTAGAGGAAAGACCCAGTACTTC. This encodes CASSTGGTRGKTQYF.

The genes are TRBV9 and TRBJ1-5, with D possibly matching TRBD1 (5 bases). Germline loops: CDR1 SGDLS, CDR2 YYNGEE. This CDR3 has 15 residues. Trimming left V 3 bases short and J 0 bases short, with 10 bases between. This CDR3 reads CASSGDSHSNQPQHF. The CDR3 nucleotides read TGTGCCAGCAGCGGAGACAGCCATAGCAATCAGCCCCAGCATTTT.

V and J are TRBV4-1 and TRBJ2-1; TRBD1 agrees at 7 bases. The germline V gene encodes CDR1 MGHRA and CDR2 YSYEKL. The V segment lost 0 bases and the J segment 5 bases; nucleotides outside the gene matches: 7. CDR3 length: 16 residues. As DNA, the CDR3 is TGCGCCAGCAGCCAAGAGGACCTTAGGGGGCACAATGAGCAGTTCTTC. It translates to CASSQEDLRGHNEQFF.

This chain links TRBV27 with TRBJ2-2; 8 nucleotides agree with TRBD1. CDR3 size: 14 residues. V trimming: 2 bases; J trimming: 5 bases; junction bases outside the gene matches: 1. Germline CDR1 MNHEY, CDR2 SMNVEV (reference sequence). The CDR3 sequence: CASSLQGATGELFF. Written as DNA, the CDR3 is TGTGCCAGCAGTTTACAGGGGGCAACCGGGGAGCTGTTTTTT.

The chain recombines TRBV3-1 (or the pseudogene TRBV3-2) with TRBJ2-7; tentatively, D is TRBD1 or TRBD2 (5 bases each). The CDR3 loop spans 13 amino acids. The germline V gene has CDR1 LGHDT and CDR2 YNNKEL (reference sequence). V lost 4 bases, J lost 5 bases, and 12 bases lay in between. CDR3 in amino acids: CASSPPGLDEQYF. The CDR3 DNA sequence: TGTGCCAGCAGCCCCCCGGGGCTAGACGAGCAGTACTTC.

The chain joins TRBV10-1 to TRBJ2-3; no clear D. The CDR3 spans 15 residues. Trimming cost V 0 bases and J 1 base, with 8 bases left between them. Looked up from germline, CDR1 is WNHNN and CDR2 is SYGVQD (reference sequence). The CDR3 region has the DNA TGCGCCAGCAGTGAGTCGATAAGTGGCACAGATACGCAGTATTTT. It translates to CASSESISGTDTQYF.

The chain links TRBV25-1 to TRBJ2-2; D is ambiguous. The germline gives CDR1 MGHDK, CDR2 SYGVNS. CDR3 length: 15 residues. With 3 bases removed from V and 0 bases from J, the gap between germline ends came to 8 bases. CDR3 nucleotide sequence: TGTGCCAGCAGTGATACGTCCACGAACACCGGGGAGCTGTTTTTT. Amino acid sequence: CASSDTSTNTGELFF.

V gene TRBV5-6 combines with J gene TRBJ1-1, with D unresolved. The length of the CDR3 is 12 residues. The germline V and J ends were trimmed by 0 bases and 7 bases, with 7 bases remaining between them. The germline V gene has CDR1 SGHDT and CDR2 YYEEEE. The CDR3 DNA is TGTGCCAGCAGCTTGGCCCAGGTTGAAGCTTTCTTT. It encodes CASSLAQVEAFF.

Details on this clone: At the DNA level, this CDR3 is encoded by other sequences in the same sample as well. V and J are TRBV12-3 or TRBV12-4 and TRBJ1-2; tentative D call: TRBD1 (5 bases). The CDR3 has 13 amino acids. V lost 5 bases to trimming and J lost 4 bases, with 11 bases between them. The CDR3 coding sequence is TGTGCCAGCAGTCCCACAGGTAGCTATGGCTACACCTTC. It specifies CASSPTGSYGYTF.

The genes are TRBV29-1 and TRBJ1-1; D is unclear. V was shortened by 4 bases and J by 0 bases, with 9 bases between the two germline ends. The CDR3 length is 13 residues. Germline CDR1 and CDR2: SQVTM and ANQGSEA. CDR3 nucleotide sequence: TGCAGCGTTGCCCAGGACTTGAACACTGAAGCTTTCTTT. It translates to CSVAQDLNTEAFF.

This chain joins TRBV9 and TRBJ2-7, with D uncertain. Germline V CDR1 and CDR2: SGDLS, YYNGEE. CDR3 length equals 15 residues. V lost 4 bases and J 1 base, leaving 15 bases between the germline ends. The DNA for the CDR3 is TGTGCCAGCAGCCCCCCGGGCTCCCCATCCTACGAGCAGTACTTC. It specifies CASSPPGSPSYEQYF. Full variable domain (rest looked up from reference TRBV9 and TRBJ2-7): DSGVTQTPKHLITATGQRVTLRCSPRSGDLSVYWYQQSLDQGLQFLIQYYNGEERAKGNILERFSAQQFPDLHSELNLSSLELGDSALYFCASSPPGSPSYEQYFGPGTRLTVT.

The V gene is TRBV3-1 (or the pseudogene TRBV3-2), the J gene TRBJ1-3; D call uncertain. There are 11 residues in the CDR3. V was trimmed by 9 bases and J by 10 bases, leaving 13 bases between them. From germline, CDR1 is LGHDT and CDR2 YNNKEL (reference sequence). CDR3 DNA: TGTGCCAGGCGGACCCTCCCAACCATATATTTT. As protein: CARRTLPTIYF.

The chain joins TRBV9 to TRBJ2-2; TRBD1 is a possible D gene (6 bases). The CDR3 consists of 14 residues. The V end lost 2 bases, the J end lost 6 bases, and 11 bases lay between the germline ends. Germline CDR1 SGDLS, CDR2 YYNGEE. The CDR3: CASSVQGQSGELFF. The CDR3 DNA follows: TGTGCCAGCAGCGTTCAAGGACAGTCCGGGGAGCTGTTTTTT.

This chain connects TRBV7-8 to TRBJ2-3; D possibly corresponds to TRBD1 (6 bases). Trimming took off 1 base at V and 5 bases at J, with 10 bases between the two ends. CDR3 size: 14 residues. CDR1 is SGHVS, CDR2 FQNEAQ, per germline. The CDR3 protein is CASSLESGVDTQYF. The CDR3 bases are TGTGCCAGCAGCTTAGAATCAGGGGTAGATACGCAGTATTTT.

Here the CDR3 reads CASSRRDNYGYTF. The CDR3 DNA reads TGTGCCAGTAGCCGCCGGGACAACTATGGCTACACCTTC. The chain recombines TRBV19 with TRBJ1-2; TRBD1 might be the D (5 bases). This CDR3 has 13 residues. The V end lost 6 bases, the J end lost 2 bases, and 10 bases lay between the germline ends. CDR1 and CDR2 (germline): LNHDA, SQIVND (reference sequence). The full variable domain, its missing parts supplied by reference TRBV19 and TRBJ1-2, is DGGITQSPKYLFRKEGQNVTLSCEQNLNHDAMYWYRQDPGQGLRLIYYSQIVNDFQKGDIAEGYSVSREKKESFPLTVTSAQKNPTAFYLCASSRRDNYGYTFGSGTRLTVV.

This chain links TRBV5-1 with TRBJ1-1, with no clear D. This CDR3 comprises 16 residues. The germline V gene has CDR1 SGHRS and CDR2 YFSETQ. Trimming cost V 7 bases and J 2 bases, with 21 bases left between them. The CDR3 DNA is TGCGCCAGCCGACCTCAGGTGGGGTTTAGCAACACTGAAGCTTTCTTT. It specifies CASRPQVGFSNTEAFF.

This clone was seen a few times. This rearrangement joins TRBV5-1 to TRBJ2-1, with D perhaps matching TRBD2 (6 bases). The CDR3 has 13 amino acids. CDR1 is SGHRS and CDR2 is YFSETQ in the germline V gene. Trimming took 6 bases from V and 4 from J, leaving 11 bases between them. CDR3 sequence reads: CASTGGEYNEQFF. The CDR3 nucleotides read TGCGCCAGCACGGGCGGGGAGTACAATGAGCAGTTCTTC. The full variable domain, its missing parts supplied by reference TRBV5-1 and TRBJ2-1, is KAGVTQTPRYLIKTRGQQVTLSCSPISGHRSVSWYQQTPGQGLQFLFEYFSETQRNKGNFPGRFSGRQFSNSRSEMNVSTLELGDSALYLCASTGGEYNEQFFGPGTRLTVL.

This clone is medium-sized (0.01 to 0.1%) within its sample. The chain couples TRBV5-1 to TRBJ1-2; D uncertain. CDR1 SGHRS and CDR2 YFSETQ come from the germline V gene. With 4 bases removed from V and 4 bases from J, the gap between germline ends came to 20 bases. This CDR3 has 16 residues. CDR3 DNA sequence: TGCGCCAGCAGCCCCCGGCAGGTGACGACTTTCTATGGCTACACCTTC. This gives the protein CASSPRQVTTFYGYTF.

J is TRBJ1-1 and V is TRBV21-1; the DNA was not used to check the table's D call, TRBD1. TRBV21-1 is listed as a pseudogene. The CDR3 has 15 residues. In DNA form, the CDR3 reads TGTGCCAGCAGCAGCCCCGCGGACAGGGATCATGAAGCTTTCTTT. It translates to CASSSPADRDHEAFF.